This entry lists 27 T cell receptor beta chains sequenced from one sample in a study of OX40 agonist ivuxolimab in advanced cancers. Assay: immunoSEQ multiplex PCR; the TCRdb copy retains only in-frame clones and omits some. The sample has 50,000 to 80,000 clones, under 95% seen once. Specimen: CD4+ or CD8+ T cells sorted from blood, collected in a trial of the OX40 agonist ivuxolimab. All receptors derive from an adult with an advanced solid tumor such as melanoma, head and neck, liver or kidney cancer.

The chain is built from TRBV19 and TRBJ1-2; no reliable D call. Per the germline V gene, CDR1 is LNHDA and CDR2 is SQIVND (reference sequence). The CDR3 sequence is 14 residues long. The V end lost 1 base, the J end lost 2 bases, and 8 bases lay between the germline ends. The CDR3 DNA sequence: TGTGCCAGTAGTATAGGGACCGAAAACTATGGCTACACCTTC. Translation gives CASSIGTENYGYTF.

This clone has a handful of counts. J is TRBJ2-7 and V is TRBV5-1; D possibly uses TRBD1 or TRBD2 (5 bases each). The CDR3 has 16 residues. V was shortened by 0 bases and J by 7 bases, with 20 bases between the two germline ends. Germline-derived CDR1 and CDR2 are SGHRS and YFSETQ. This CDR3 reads CASSLARAGRSGEQYF. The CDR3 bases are TGCGCCAGCAGCTTGGCCAGGGCGGGTCGTTCGGGGGAGCAGTACTTC.

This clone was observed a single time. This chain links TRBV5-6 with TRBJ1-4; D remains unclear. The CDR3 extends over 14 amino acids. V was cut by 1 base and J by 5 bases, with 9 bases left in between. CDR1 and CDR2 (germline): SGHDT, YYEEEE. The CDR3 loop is CASSLSAKNEKLFF. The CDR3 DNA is TGTGCCAGCAGCTTGTCGGCCAAGAATGAAAAACTGTTTTTT.

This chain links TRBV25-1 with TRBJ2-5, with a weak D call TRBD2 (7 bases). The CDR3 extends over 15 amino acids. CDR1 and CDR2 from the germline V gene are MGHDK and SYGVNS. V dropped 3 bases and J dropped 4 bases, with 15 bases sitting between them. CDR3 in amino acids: CASSEAGAPGETQYF. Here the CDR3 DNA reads TGTGCCAGCAGTGAGGCGGGGGCCCCGGGAGAGACCCAGTACTTC.

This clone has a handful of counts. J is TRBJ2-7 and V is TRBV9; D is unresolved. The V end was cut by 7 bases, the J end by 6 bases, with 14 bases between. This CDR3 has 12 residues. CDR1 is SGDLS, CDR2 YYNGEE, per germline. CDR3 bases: TGTGCCAGCGGATCCTTAACTGGCGAGCAGTACTTC. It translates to CASGSLTGEQYF.

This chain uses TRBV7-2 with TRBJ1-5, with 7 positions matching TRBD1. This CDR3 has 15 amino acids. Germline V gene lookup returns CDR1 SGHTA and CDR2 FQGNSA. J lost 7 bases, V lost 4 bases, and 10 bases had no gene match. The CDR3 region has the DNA TGTGCCAGCAGCTCCACTCCGGGACAGAGACAGCCCCAGCATTTT. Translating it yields CASSSTPGQRQPQHF.

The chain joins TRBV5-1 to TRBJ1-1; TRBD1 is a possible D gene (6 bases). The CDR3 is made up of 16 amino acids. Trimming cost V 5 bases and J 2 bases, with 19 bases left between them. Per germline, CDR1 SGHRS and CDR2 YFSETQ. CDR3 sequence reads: CASSLQGGNENTEAFF. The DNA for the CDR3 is TGCGCCAGCAGTCTACAGGGAGGGAATGAAAACACTGAAGCTTTCTTT. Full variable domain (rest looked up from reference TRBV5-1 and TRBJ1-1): KAGVTQTPRYLIKTRGQQVTLSCSPISGHRSVSWYQQTPGQGLQFLFEYFSETQRNKGNFPGRFSGRQFSNSRSEMNVSTLELGDSALYLCASSLQGGNENTEAFFGQGTRLTVV.

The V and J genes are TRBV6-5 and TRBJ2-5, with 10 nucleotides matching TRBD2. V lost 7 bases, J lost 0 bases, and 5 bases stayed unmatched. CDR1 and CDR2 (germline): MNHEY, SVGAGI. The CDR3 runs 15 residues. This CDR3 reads CASTGTSEYQETQYF. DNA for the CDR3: TGTGCCAGCACCGGGACTAGCGAGTACCAAGAGACCCAGTACTTC.

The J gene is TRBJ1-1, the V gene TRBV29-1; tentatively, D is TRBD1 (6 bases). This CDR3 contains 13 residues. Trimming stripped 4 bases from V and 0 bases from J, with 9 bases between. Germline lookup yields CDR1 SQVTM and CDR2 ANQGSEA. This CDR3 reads CSVAGQLNTEAFF. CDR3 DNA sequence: TGCAGCGTTGCTGGACAGCTGAACACTGAAGCTTTCTTT. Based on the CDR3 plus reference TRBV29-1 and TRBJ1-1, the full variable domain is SAVISQKPSRDICQRGTSLTIQCQVDSQVTMMFWYRQQPGQSLTLIATANQGSEATYESGFVIDKFPISRPNLTFSTLTVSNMSPEDSSIYLCSVAGQLNTEAFFGQGTRLTVV.

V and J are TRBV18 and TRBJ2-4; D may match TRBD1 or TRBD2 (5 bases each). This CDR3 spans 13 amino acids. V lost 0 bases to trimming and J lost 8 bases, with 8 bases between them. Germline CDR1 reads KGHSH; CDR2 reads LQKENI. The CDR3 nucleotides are TGTGCCAGCTCACCACCGGGGGATTACATTCAGTACTTC. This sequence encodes CASSPPGDYIQYF.

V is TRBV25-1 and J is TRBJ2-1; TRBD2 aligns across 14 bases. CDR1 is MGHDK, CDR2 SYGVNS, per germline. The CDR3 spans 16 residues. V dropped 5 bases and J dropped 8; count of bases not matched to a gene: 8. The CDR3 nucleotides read TGTGCCAGCAGTCAGACTAGCGGGAGGGCCGTGGATGAGCAGTTCTTC. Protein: CASSQTSGRAVDEQFF.

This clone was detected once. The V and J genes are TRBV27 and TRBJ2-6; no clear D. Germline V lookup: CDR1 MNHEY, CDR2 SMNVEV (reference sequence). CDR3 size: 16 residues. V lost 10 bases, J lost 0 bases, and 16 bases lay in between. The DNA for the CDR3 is TGTGCCACCAAGGTTAAAACCTACTCTGGGGCCAACGTCCTGACTTTC. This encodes CATKVKTYSGANVLTF.

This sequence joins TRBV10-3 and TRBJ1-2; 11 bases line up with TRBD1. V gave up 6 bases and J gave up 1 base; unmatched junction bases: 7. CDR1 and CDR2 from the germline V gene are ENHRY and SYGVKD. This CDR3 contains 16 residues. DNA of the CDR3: TGTGCCATCAGCACCGGACAGGGGGCGGGTAACTATGGCTACACCTTC. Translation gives CAISTGQGAGNYGYTF.

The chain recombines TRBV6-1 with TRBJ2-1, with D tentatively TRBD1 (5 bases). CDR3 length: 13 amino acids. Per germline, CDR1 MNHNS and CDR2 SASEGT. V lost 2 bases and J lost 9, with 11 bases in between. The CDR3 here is CASSEWGTGEQFF. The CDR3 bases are TGTGCCAGCAGTGAATGGGGTACAGGTGAGCAGTTCTTC.

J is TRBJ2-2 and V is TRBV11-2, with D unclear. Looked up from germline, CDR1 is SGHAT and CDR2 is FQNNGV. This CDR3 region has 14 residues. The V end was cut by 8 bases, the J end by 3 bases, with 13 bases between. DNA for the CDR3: TGTGCCAGCGGCCCCAGGTGGGACACCGGGGAGCTGTTTTTT. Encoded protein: CASGPRWDTGELFF.

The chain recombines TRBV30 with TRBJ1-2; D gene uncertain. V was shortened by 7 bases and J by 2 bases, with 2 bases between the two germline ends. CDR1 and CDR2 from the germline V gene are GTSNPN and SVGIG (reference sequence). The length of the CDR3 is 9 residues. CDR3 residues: CALNYGYTF. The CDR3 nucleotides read TGTGCCTTAAACTATGGCTACACCTTC.

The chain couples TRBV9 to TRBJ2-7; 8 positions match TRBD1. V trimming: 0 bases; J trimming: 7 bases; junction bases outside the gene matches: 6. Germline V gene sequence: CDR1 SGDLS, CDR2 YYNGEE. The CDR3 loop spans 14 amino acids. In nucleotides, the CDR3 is TGTGCCAGCAGCGTAGATCAGGGGGCGAGGGAGCAGTACTTC. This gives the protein CASSVDQGAREQYF.

The CDR3 is CSATLAGELFF. The CDR3, as DNA: TGCAGTGCCACACTAGCCGGGGAGCTGTTTTTT. This chain uses TRBV20-1 with TRBJ2-2; a weak D match, TRBD2 (5 bases). This CDR3 comprises 11 residues. The germline V gene has CDR1 DFQATT and CDR2 SNEGSKA (reference sequence). V lost 6 bases to trimming and J lost 6 bases, with 8 bases between them.

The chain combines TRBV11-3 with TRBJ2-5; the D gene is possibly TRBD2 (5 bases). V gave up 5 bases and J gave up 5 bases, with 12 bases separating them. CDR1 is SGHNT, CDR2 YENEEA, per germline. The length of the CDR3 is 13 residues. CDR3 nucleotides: TGTGCCAGCAGCCCCGGCGGGTGGGAGACCCAGTACTTC. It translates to CASSPGGWETQYF.

CDR3 in amino acids: CASTSGTANTGELFF. In nucleotides, the CDR3 is TGTGCCAGCACCTCCGGGACAGCGAACACCGGGGAGCTGTTTTTT. The chain links TRBV6-5 to TRBJ2-2; 7 bases map to TRBD1. Trimming at V came to 7 bases and at J to 0 bases, leaving 5 bases not matched to a gene. Germline lookup yields CDR1 MNHEY and CDR2 SVGAGI. The CDR3 loop spans 15 amino acids.

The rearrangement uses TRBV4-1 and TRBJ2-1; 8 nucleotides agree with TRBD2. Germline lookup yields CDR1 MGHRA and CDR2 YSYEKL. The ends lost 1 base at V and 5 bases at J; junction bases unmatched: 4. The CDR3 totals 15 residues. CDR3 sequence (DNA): TGCGCCAGCAGCCAAGGCCCAGCGGGAGACAATGAGCAGTTCTTC. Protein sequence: CASSQGPAGDNEQFF.

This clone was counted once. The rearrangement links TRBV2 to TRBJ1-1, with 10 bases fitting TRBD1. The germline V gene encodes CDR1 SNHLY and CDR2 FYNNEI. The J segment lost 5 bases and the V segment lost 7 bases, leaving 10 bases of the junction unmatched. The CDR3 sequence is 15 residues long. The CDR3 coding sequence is TGTGCCAGCAAAGAACGGGACAGGGGTGGGACTGAAGCTTTCTTT. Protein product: CASKERDRGGTEAFF. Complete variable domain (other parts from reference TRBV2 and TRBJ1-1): EPEVTQTPSHQVTQMGQEVILRCVPISNHLYFYWYRQILGQKVEFLVSFYNNEISEKSEIFDDQFSVERPDGSNFTLKIRSTKLEDSAMYFCASKERDRGGTEAFFGQGTRLTVV.

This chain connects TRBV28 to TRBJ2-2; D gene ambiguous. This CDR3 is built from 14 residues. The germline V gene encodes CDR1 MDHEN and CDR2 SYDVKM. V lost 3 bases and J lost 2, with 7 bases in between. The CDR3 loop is CASSFSDNTGELFF. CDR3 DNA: TGTGCCAGCAGTTTTTCAGATAACACCGGGGAGCTGTTTTTT. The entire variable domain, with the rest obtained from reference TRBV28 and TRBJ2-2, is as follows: DVKVTQSSRYLVKRTGEKVFLECVQDMDHENMFWYRQDPGLGLRLIYFSYDVKMKEKGDIPEGYSVSREKKERFSLILESASTNQTSMYLCASSFSDNTGELFFGEGSRLTVL.

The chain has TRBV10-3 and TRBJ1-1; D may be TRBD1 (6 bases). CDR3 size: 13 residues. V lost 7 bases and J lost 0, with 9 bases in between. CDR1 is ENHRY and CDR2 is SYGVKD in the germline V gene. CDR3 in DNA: TGTGCCATCACGGACAGAATGAACACTGAAGCTTTCTTT. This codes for CAITDRMNTEAFF.

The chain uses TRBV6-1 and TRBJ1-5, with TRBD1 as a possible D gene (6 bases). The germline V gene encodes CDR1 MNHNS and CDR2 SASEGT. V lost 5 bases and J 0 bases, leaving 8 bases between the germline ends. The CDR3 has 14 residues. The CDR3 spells CASSNRDSNQPQHF. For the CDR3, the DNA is TGTGCCAGCAGTAACAGGGATAGCAATCAGCCCCAGCATTTT.

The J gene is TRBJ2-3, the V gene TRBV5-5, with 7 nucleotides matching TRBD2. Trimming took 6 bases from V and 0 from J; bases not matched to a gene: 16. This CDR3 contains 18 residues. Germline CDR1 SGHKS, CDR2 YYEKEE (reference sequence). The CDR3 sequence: CASTRLAESSGSTDTQYF. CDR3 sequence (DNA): TGTGCCAGCACCCGTCTAGCGGAGTCGAGTGGAAGCACAGATACGCAGTATTTT.

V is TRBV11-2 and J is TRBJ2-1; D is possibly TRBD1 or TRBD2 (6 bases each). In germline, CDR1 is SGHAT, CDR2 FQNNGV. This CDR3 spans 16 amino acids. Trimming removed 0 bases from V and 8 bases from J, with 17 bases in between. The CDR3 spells CASSLDLAGGLDEQFF. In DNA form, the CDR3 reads TGTGCCAGCAGCTTAGATCTGGCTGGGGGGCTGGATGAGCAGTTCTTC.